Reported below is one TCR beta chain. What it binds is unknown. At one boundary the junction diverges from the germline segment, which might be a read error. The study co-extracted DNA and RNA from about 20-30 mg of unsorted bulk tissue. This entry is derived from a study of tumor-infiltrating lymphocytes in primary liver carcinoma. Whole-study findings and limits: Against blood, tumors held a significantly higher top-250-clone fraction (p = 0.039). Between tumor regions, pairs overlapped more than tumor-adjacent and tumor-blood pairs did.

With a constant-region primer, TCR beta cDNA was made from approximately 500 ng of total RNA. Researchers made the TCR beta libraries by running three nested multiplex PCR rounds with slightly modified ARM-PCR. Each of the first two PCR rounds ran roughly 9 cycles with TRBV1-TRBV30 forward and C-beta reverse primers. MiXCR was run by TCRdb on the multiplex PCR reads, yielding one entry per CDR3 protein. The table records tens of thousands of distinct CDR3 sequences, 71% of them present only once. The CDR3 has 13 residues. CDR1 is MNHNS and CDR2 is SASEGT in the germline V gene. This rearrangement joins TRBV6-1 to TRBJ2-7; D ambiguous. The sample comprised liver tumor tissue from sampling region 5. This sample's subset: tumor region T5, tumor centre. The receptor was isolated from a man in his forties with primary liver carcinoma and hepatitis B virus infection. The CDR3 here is CVSSVGPSGEQYF. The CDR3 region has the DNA TGTGTCAGCAGTGTAGGGCCCTCAGGCGAACAGTACTTC.